The rows below give T cell receptor beta chains drawn from one sample of a study of T cells after yellow fever vaccination. TCRdb reprocessed the 5' RACE reads via MiXCR and lists one record per CDR3 protein. Of some 260,000 distinct CDR3 sequences listed, about 5.2% are singletons. Specimen: CD4+ T cells sorted from PBMCs, collected on the day of the yellow fever booster vaccination. Receptors were obtained from a young man who received the YFV17D yellow fever vaccine. Both conserved end residues are part of each CDR3. The order of the fields is V gene, CDR3 protein.

v_call: TRBV10-3
cdr3_aa: CAIRSGTGNSPLHF

v_call: TRBV5-1
cdr3_aa: CASSLEGDTQYF

v_call: TRBV15
cdr3_aa: CATSRALGGDYEQYF

v_call: TRBV29-1
cdr3_aa: CSVSASNQPQHF

v_call: TRBV4-3
cdr3_aa: CASSQEVSSYEQYF

v_call: TRBV25-1
cdr3_aa: CASSDLGTGGFNNSPLHF

v_call: TRBV4-3
cdr3_aa: CASKRGQGFYGYTF

v_call: TRBV6-1
cdr3_aa: CASYTGITNEKLFF

v_call: TRBV19
cdr3_aa: CASSIQGGRARGYTF

v_call: TRBV28
cdr3_aa: CASSPGGGPDTQYF

v_call: TRBV6-5
cdr3_aa: CASRPGRQTEKLFF

v_call: TRBV4-2
cdr3_aa: CASSQVSNGNTGELFF

v_call: TRBV6-4
cdr3_aa: CASILSGGYNEQFF

v_call: TRBV5-6
cdr3_aa: CASSFRNQETQYF

v_call: TRBV18
cdr3_aa: CASSPVRQGQETQYF

v_call: TRBV7-2
cdr3_aa: CASSLDHRDTQYF

v_call: TRBV14
cdr3_aa: CASSHLTSGGNEQFF

v_call: TRBV29-1
cdr3_aa: CSVLEQSGTEAFF

v_call: TRBV6-5
cdr3_aa: CASRGQAQETQYF

v_call: TRBV12-3/TRBV12-4
cdr3_aa: CASSLGAARGPQHF

v_call: TRBV5-1
cdr3_aa: CASSPEGETEAFF

v_call: TRBV7-3
cdr3_aa: CASSSYGNEQFF

v_call: TRBV6-2/TRBV6-3
cdr3_aa: CASRSVDHEQYF

v_call: TRBV5-1
cdr3_aa: CASSLNRDRASEQFF

v_call: TRBV5-1
cdr3_aa: CASRGGGTDTQYF

v_call: TRBV29-1
cdr3_aa: CSVEDGWYQETQYF

v_call: TRBV10-3
cdr3_aa: CAIRGTDSPLHF

v_call: TRBV10-1
cdr3_aa: CASSESESVSNQPQHF

v_call: TRBV14
cdr3_aa: CASSRGTSSTDTQYF

v_call: TRBV7-9
cdr3_aa: CASSLGGGSSQFF

v_call: TRBV5-1
cdr3_aa: CASSLGPVAPEETQYF

v_call: TRBV7-2
cdr3_aa: CASSQLSTGYQPQHF

v_call: TRBV12-3/TRBV12-4
cdr3_aa: CASSLFAGGPTGELFF

v_call: TRBV29-1
cdr3_aa: CSVAAGGAGGELFF

v_call: TRBV27
cdr3_aa: CASSFSGQNLAKNIQYF

v_call: TRBV2
cdr3_aa: CASKVGEQYF

v_call: TRBV7-2
cdr3_aa: CASSLDPQVQEQYF

v_call: TRBV25-1
cdr3_aa: CASSSQGNTAFF

v_call: TRBV27
cdr3_aa: CASSFNRGASPLHF

v_call: TRBV4-2
cdr3_aa: CASSQDRIGPWGYTF

v_call: TRBV14
cdr3_aa: CASSQDWGPQETQYF

v_call: TRBV9
cdr3_aa: CASSVTAGITYNEQFF

v_call: TRBV25-1
cdr3_aa: CASSEFKGSGNTIYF

v_call: TRBV27
cdr3_aa: CASSFPGLAKNIQYF

v_call: TRBV5-5
cdr3_aa: CASSNLGETQYF

v_call: TRBV18
cdr3_aa: CASSPFNQDNMGTQYF

v_call: TRBV11-2
cdr3_aa: CASSLIQGTRGANVLTF

v_call: TRBV5-1
cdr3_aa: CASSLGDFRGYTF

v_call: TRBV29-1
cdr3_aa: CSAQTGPNTEAFF

v_call: TRBV5-4
cdr3_aa: CASSTTKDNEQFF